This TCR beta chain was sequenced in a study of T cell responses to AZD1222 COVID-19 vaccine (dated by TCRdb to the early 2020s). The study in broad terms: AZD1222 recipients given second doses at about 4 weeks or at about 12 weeks were pooled, since spike-specific TCR depth and breadth were not found to differ between the two schedules. Trial participants were enrolled by age into subgroups of 18-55, 56-69 and 70-plus years, and around 150, 29 and 61 TCR-sequenced participants, respectively, were included in these subgroups. A total of under 250 trial participants underwent TCR sequencing, of whom under 220 had received two doses of AZD1222 and about 25 had received two doses of the MenACWY control vaccine.

The CDR3 regions of human TCRbeta chains were analyzed by immunosequencing. Under the source paper's analysis protocol: Repertoire TCRs were matched against a reference library of SARS-CoV-2-specific TCRs generated with the MIRA antigen-specificity platform. Breadth was defined as the fraction of unique TCRs that were SARS-CoV-2-associated, and depth was defined as the fraction of total T cells that were SARS-CoV-2-associated. Each spike-specific TCR was assigned to its reactive spike region and to a CD4 or CD8 class using the MIRA data. Log10-transformed breadth and depth values were compared by one-way ANOVA with Sidak's multiple comparisons tests. TCRdb provides this immuneACCESS table in a form limited to in-frame rearrangements. Some clones are lacking; in checked studies, under half of them reflect an unresolved V gene, and why the rest are absent is not known. Clonal size and the V and J genes are those of that table, whereas D and trimming came from the DNA. The sample contains 100,000 to 150,000 clones, less than 90% of them found a single time. The leading ten clones occupy approximately 10% of the sample.

Concerning this clone itself: Its antigen remains undetermined. No base quality information exists; no much larger clone differs at one position.

The paper's findings and limits, for the study overall: Nearly half of unique spike-specific TCRs reportedly recognized epitopes outside regions mutated in the B.1.351 and B.1.1.7 variants. No day 14 peak-response samples were available, so repertoires were characterized only after the peak T cell response. Conclusions about previously exposed vaccinees are limited, since just a handful of AZD1222 recipients were seropositive for SARS-CoV-2 at baseline. Vaccine-associated CD4 TCRs spanned the whole spike protein, with dominant responses in regions 160-218 and 743-854. Most participants were white British and females outnumbered males, and the authors suggested that clonal diversity may have been underestimated. After two AZD1222 doses, both the breadth and the depth of spike-specific TCRs were significantly higher than at day 0 and than in MenACWY recipients. The 56-69-year group was small, and its depth increase did not reach significance, likely because of low power.

The CDR3 goes from the cysteine to the phenylalanine over 15 residues. Here the CDR3 DNA is all that survives: 45 bases in frame from base 1. The germline V gene sets CDR1 to MDHEN and CDR2 to SYDVKM. Trimming accounts for 2 bases at V and 9 bases at J, while the number of junction bases matched to no gene is 8. Read against the paper, the sample's time point label means: baseline before first vaccination. Vaccinee samples came from UK trials COV001 and COV002, including a single-blind randomized controlled phase 2/3 trial of AZD1222 (ChAdOx1 nCoV-19) in healthy adults. Trial participant PBMC samples were collected at day 0 and day 28 after the second dose for TCRbeta chain sequencing.

The material sequenced was peripheral blood, taken on day 0 of AZD1222 vaccination. The source of this sequence is an adult in good health. The chain employs TRBV28 and TRBJ2-1; 9 nucleotides in the junction match TRBD2. The CDR3 sequence is CASSLPAGGSGEQFF. The DNA is as follows: TGTGCCAGCAGTTTACCAGCGGGAGGATCGGGTGAGCAGTTCTTC.